Below, 31 T cell receptor beta chains from the same sample are listed, as sequenced in a study of blood T cell repertoires in COVID-19. Sequenced by immunoSEQ multiplex PCR; TCRdb stores in-frame clones only, minus some. The data show fewer than 350,000 clones, more than 75% seen once. The sample was PBMCs or T cells enriched from blood (not recorded which). These TCRs come from a woman in her forties with acute COVID-19.

This rearrangement joins TRBV28 to TRBJ1-5; a possible D gene is TRBD1 (5 bases). The CDR3 is 14 amino acids. V was pared by 6 bases and J by 4 bases, with 13 bases between. Germline V gene sequence: CDR1 MDHEN, CDR2 SYDVKM. CDR3: CASSTVGGNQPQHF. The CDR3 DNA is TGTGCCAGCAGCACCGTGGGGGGGAATCAGCCCCAGCATTTT.

The V gene is TRBV11-1, the J gene TRBJ1-2, with TRBD1 matching over 12 bases. Germline values: CDR1 SGHAT, CDR2 FQDESV (reference sequence). CDR3 length: 16 amino acids. Losses at the gene ends were 5 bases for V and 10 bases for J; bases not matched to a gene: 14. The CDR3 sequence: CASSRGRTGTGGFYTF. The CDR3 nucleotides read TGTGCCAGCAGCCGCGGGAGAACCGGGACAGGGGGCTTCTACACCTTC. Complete variable domain (other parts from reference TRBV11-1 and TRBJ1-2): EAEVAQSPRYKITEKSQAVAFWCDPISGHATLYWYRQILGQGPELLVQFQDESVVDDSQLPKDRFSAERLKGVDSTLKIQPAELGDSAMYLCASSRGRTGTGGFYTFGSGTRLTVV.

The CDR3 here is CASSLSREGYTF. The CDR3 DNA sequence: TGTGCCAGCAGCTTAAGCAGGGAAGGCTACACCTTC. This chain uses TRBV7-2 with TRBJ1-2; TRBD1 might be the D (5 bases). V was pared by 2 bases and J by 8 bases, with 9 bases between. CDR3 size: 12 residues. The germline gives CDR1 SGHTA, CDR2 FQGNSA.

The chain carries TRBV7-2 and TRBJ2-3; possibly TRBD2 for D (6 bases). The CDR3 consists of 14 residues. The V and J ends lost 7 bases and 2 bases respectively, with 13 bases between them. In germline, CDR1 is SGHTA, CDR2 FQGNSA. CDR3: CASTPGLHTDTQYF. The CDR3 DNA is TGTGCCAGCACCCCGGGACTTCACACAGATACGCAGTATTTT.

V gene TRBV7-2 combines with J gene TRBJ2-7; 7 bases are shared with TRBD2. Germline CDR1 is SGHTA and CDR2 is FQGNSA. V dropped 5 bases and J dropped 2; count of bases not matched to a gene: 9. CDR3 length equals 15 residues. The CDR3 DNA is TGTGCCAGCAGCCCAACGGGAGGCCCAACCTACGAGCAGTACTTC. Its protein is CASSPTGGPTYEQYF. The full variable domain, rest sourced from reference TRBV7-2 and TRBJ2-7, is GAGVSQSPSNKVTEKGKDVELRCDPISGHTALYWYRQSLGQGLEFLIYFQGNSAPDKSGLPSDRFSAERTGGSVSTLTIQRTQQEDSAVYLCASSPTGGPTYEQYFGPGTRLTVT.

This clone was picked up one time. The rearrangement uses TRBV18 and TRBJ2-7, with TRBD1 matching over 9 bases. V dropped 4 bases and J dropped 5; count of bases not matched to a gene: 9. CDR3 length: 15 residues. Per the germline V gene, CDR1 is KGHSH and CDR2 is LQKENI. CDR3 DNA sequence: TGTGCCAGCTCACGGAGGGACAGGGCTGGAGACGAGCAGTACTTC. As protein: CASSRRDRAGDEQYF.

The chain combines TRBV11-2 with TRBJ2-1; D remains unclear. Per the germline V gene, CDR1 is SGHAT and CDR2 is FQNNGV. The V and J ends lost 0 bases and 5 bases respectively, with 11 bases between them. The CDR3 spans 15 residues. The CDR3 loop reads CASSLDGARNNEQFF. Written as DNA, the CDR3 is TGTGCCAGCAGCTTAGACGGAGCGCGCAACAATGAGCAGTTCTTC.

The rearrangement links TRBV7-8 to TRBJ1-1; D is unclear. The germline V gene encodes CDR1 SGHVS and CDR2 FQNEAQ. This CDR3 is 13 amino acids long. V lost 3 bases and J 4 bases, leaving 9 bases between the germline ends. CDR3 in amino acids: CASSLGIGTEAFF. The CDR3 nucleotides read TGTGCCAGCAGCTTGGGCATAGGCACTGAAGCTTTCTTT. The entire variable domain, with the rest obtained from reference TRBV7-8 and TRBJ1-1, is as follows: GAGVSQSPRYKVAKRGQDVALRCDPISGHVSLFWYQQALGQGPEFLTYFQNEAQLDKSGLPSDRFFAERPEGSVSTLKIQRTQQEDSAVYLCASSLGIGTEAFFGQGTRLTVV.

This clone was seen a handful of times. V is TRBV5-4 and J is TRBJ2-2; the D gene is possibly TRBD1 (6 bases). CDR1 SGHNT and CDR2 YYREEE come from the germline V gene (reference sequence). The CDR3 loop spans 14 amino acids. V was pared by 2 bases and J by 7 bases, with 12 bases between. CDR3 protein: CASSFPGQIGELFF. The CDR3 bases are TGTGCCAGCAGCTTCCCAGGACAGATCGGGGAGCTGTTTTTT.

This clone showed up just a few times. This chain connects TRBV6-1 to TRBJ2-7, with 9 bases lining up with TRBD1. Trimming removed 3 bases from V and 0 bases from J; junction bases left unmatched: 6. The CDR3 spans 16 residues. The V gene's germline CDR1 is MNHNS and CDR2 SASEGT. The CDR3 reads CASSDDGTGSSYEQYF. For the CDR3, the DNA is TGTGCCAGCAGTGATGATGGGACAGGGAGCTCCTACGAGCAGTACTTC.

The genes are TRBV7-6 and TRBJ1-1; D ambiguous. Per the germline V gene, CDR1 is SGHVS and CDR2 is FNYEAQ. This CDR3 contains 12 residues. V was cut by 5 bases and J by 6 bases, with 10 bases left in between. The CDR3: CASSQPQAEAFF. DNA for the CDR3: TGTGCCAGCAGCCAACCCCAGGCTGAAGCTTTCTTT.

This chain links TRBV6-5 with TRBJ2-7; D remains unclear. The V gene lost 0 bases and the J gene lost 3 bases, with 12 bases spanning the gap. From germline, CDR1 is MNHEY and CDR2 SVGAGI. CDR3 length equals 15 residues. CDR3 protein: CASSYSNVGFYEQYF. In DNA form, the CDR3 reads TGTGCCAGCAGTTACTCTAATGTGGGCTTCTACGAGCAGTACTTC.

V is TRBV19 and J is TRBJ2-7; D call uncertain. Germline CDR1 reads LNHDA; CDR2 reads SQIVND (reference sequence). V was trimmed by 5 bases and J by 2 bases, leaving 10 bases between them. CDR3 length: 13 amino acids. The CDR3 DNA reads as TGTGCCAGTAGTCGGTCAGAGGCCTACGAGCAGTACTTC. As protein: CASSRSEAYEQYF.

The chain combines TRBV7-8 with TRBJ2-6; TRBD2 matches at 14 bases. CDR3 size: 18 residues. Unmatched junction bases numbered 7, after V lost 5 bases and J lost 4 bases. Per germline, CDR1 SGHVS and CDR2 FQNEAQ. CDR3 sequence reads: CASSTRLAGGLGANVLTF. Written as DNA, the CDR3 is TGTGCCAGCAGCACGCGACTAGCGGGGGGGCTCGGGGCCAACGTCCTGACTTTC.

The chain couples TRBV11-3 to TRBJ2-3, with 7 bases aligning to TRBD1. The CDR3 sequence is 12 residues long. Looked up from germline, CDR1 is SGHNT and CDR2 is YENEEA. J gave up 10 bases and V 5 bases, and 6 bases lay outside the gene matches. In nucleotides, the CDR3 is TGTGCCAGCAGCGACCGGACAGGCGCGCAGTATTTT. Translated, it gives CASSDRTGAQYF.

This clone showed up just once. The J gene is TRBJ2-7, the V gene TRBV24-1; 8 bases match TRBD1. The length of the CDR3 is 14 residues. Looked up from germline, CDR1 is KGHDR and CDR2 is SFDVKD. Unmatched junction bases numbered 7, after V lost 4 bases and J lost 6 bases. CDR3 protein: CATSDPQTGVEQYF. The CDR3 DNA follows: TGTGCCACCAGTGACCCGCAGACAGGGGTCGAGCAGTACTTC.

This CDR3 reads CASSPSIGYTF. CDR3 in DNA: TGTGCCAGCAGCCCTAGTATCGGCTACACCTTC. The chain combines TRBV11-2 with TRBJ1-2; D gene uncertain. The germline V gene has CDR1 SGHAT and CDR2 FQNNGV. Between the trimmed V and J ends, which lost 5 bases and 8 bases, there was a span of 9 bases. This CDR3 comprises 11 residues.

This chain connects TRBV29-1 to TRBJ1-1, with D perhaps TRBD1 (6 bases). Germline V gene sequence: CDR1 SQVTM, CDR2 ANQGSEA. There are 13 residues in the CDR3. The V and J ends lost 4 bases and 4 bases respectively, with 13 bases between them. The CDR3 reads CSVAGVGGTEAFF. The CDR3 nucleotides read TGCAGCGTTGCAGGGGTTGGAGGCACTGAAGCTTTCTTT.

The chain links TRBV28 to TRBJ2-1, with TRBD2 matching 14 bases. Trimming at V came to 5 bases and at J to 9 bases, leaving 12 bases not matched to a gene. The CDR3 runs to 17 residues. In germline, CDR1 is MDHEN, CDR2 SYDVKM. CDR3 loop: CASSTRTSGGSRGEQFF. CDR3 DNA: TGTGCCAGCAGTACACGGACTAGCGGGGGGTCTCGGGGTGAGCAGTTCTTC.

The chain has TRBV5-1 and TRBJ1-1, with 8 positions matching TRBD1. CDR1 is SGHRS, CDR2 YFSETQ, per germline. The CDR3 has 15 amino acids. Unmatched junction bases numbered 7, after V lost 1 base and J lost 5 bases. CDR3 in DNA: TGCGCCAGCAGCTTGCAGACAGGGGAGGTGACTGAAGCTTTCTTT. Protein: CASSLQTGEVTEAFF.

The chain has TRBV28 and TRBJ1-2; maybe TRBD1 (5 bases). Germline CDR1 is MDHEN and CDR2 is SYDVKM. This CDR3 spans 14 amino acids. Trimming pared 7 bases from V and 1 base from J, leaving 13 bases between. The CDR3 region is CASTGGGGNYGYTF. CDR3 bases: TGTGCCAGCACCGGGGGGGGTGGTAACTATGGCTACACCTTC.

The gene calls are TRBV10-3 and TRBJ1-2, with D tentatively TRBD1 (6 bases). V was pared by 3 bases and J by 8 bases, with 22 bases between. Germline CDR1 ENHRY, CDR2 SYGVKD. The CDR3 extends over 16 amino acids. The CDR3 here is CAISEPTLGGSRGYTF. DNA for the CDR3: TGTGCCATCAGTGAACCCACTCTTGGGGGCTCCCGGGGCTACACCTTC.

The rearrangement joins TRBV4-3 to TRBJ1-2; D is uncertain. The CDR3 is 16 amino acids. The germline CDR1 and CDR2 sequences are LGHNA and YSLEER. Trimming took 0 bases from V and 0 from J, leaving 11 bases between them. The CDR3 sequence: CASSQDLEITNYGYTF. The CDR3 DNA follows: TGCGCCAGCAGCCAAGATTTGGAGATAACTAACTATGGCTACACCTTC.

The chain has TRBV2 and TRBJ1-5; D is perhaps TRBD1 (5 bases). V lost 4 bases and J 6 bases, leaving 10 bases between the germline ends. CDR3 length: 13 amino acids. CDR1 and CDR2 from the germline V gene are SNHLY and FYNNEI. The CDR3 DNA is TGTGCCAGCAGTGGGGAGGGGAGTCAGCCCCAGCATTTT. Its translation: CASSGEGSQPQHF.

This chain uses TRBV2 with TRBJ1-1; D might be TRBD1 (6 bases). Trimming took 5 bases from V and 6 from J, leaving 16 bases between them. CDR1 is SNHLY, CDR2 FYNNEI, per germline. The CDR3 extends over 14 amino acids. The CDR3 nucleotides read TGTGCCAGCAGTAAGGACGGGAGGGGGGCTGAAGCTTTCTTT. Encoded protein: CASSKDGRGAEAFF.

This chain links TRBV6-6 with TRBJ1-5, with D possibly TRBD1 on 5 matching bases. Per the germline V gene, CDR1 is MNHNY and CDR2 is SVGAGI (reference sequence). Trimming pared 2 bases from V and 6 bases from J, leaving 8 bases between. The CDR3 totals 13 residues. The CDR3 DNA follows: TGTGCCAGCAGTTACGACAGTAGTCAGCCCCAGCATTTT. Its translation: CASSYDSSQPQHF.

The chain has TRBV19 and TRBJ1-1, with a possible D match to TRBD1 (5 bases). V lost 3 bases, J lost 0 bases, and 8 bases lay in between. Per germline, CDR1 LNHDA and CDR2 SQIVND (reference sequence). This CDR3 has 14 residues. The CDR3 here is CASSIDSLNTEAFF. CDR3 nucleotide sequence: TGTGCCAGTAGTATCGACAGTTTGAACACTGAAGCTTTCTTT.

The chain employs TRBV4-1 and TRBJ2-1; D call uncertain. The V end was cut by 1 base, the J end by 5 bases, with 6 bases between. The CDR3 totals 13 residues. The V gene's germline CDR1 is MGHRA and CDR2 YSYEKL. In DNA form, the CDR3 reads TGCGCCAGCAGCCAAGTTCCGGACAATGAGCAGTTCTTC. Its protein is CASSQVPDNEQFF.

The V and J genes are TRBV9 and TRBJ2-2; D possibly corresponds to TRBD1 (6 bases). Germline V gene sequence: CDR1 SGDLS, CDR2 YYNGEE. This CDR3 is built from 16 residues. V dropped 1 base and J dropped 6 bases, with 16 bases sitting between them. CDR3 loop: CASSVSYGTLAGELFF. The CDR3 bases are TGTGCCAGCAGCGTAAGCTACGGGACACTGGCCGGGGAGCTGTTTTTT.

The chain joins TRBV29-1 to TRBJ2-3, with 10 positions matching TRBD2. V lost 2 bases to trimming and J lost 5 bases; unmatched junction nucleotides: 7. The CDR3 contains 15 residues. CDR1 and CDR2 (germline): SQVTM, ANQGSEA. The CDR3 DNA reads TGCAGCGTTGAAACATCTAGCGGGGGTTTAGATACGCAGTATTTT. Protein sequence: CSVETSSGGLDTQYF.

This clone was picked up one time. The chain couples TRBV4-1 to TRBJ2-1; 9 positions agree with TRBD2. CDR3 size: 15 residues. Germline CDR1 is MGHRA and CDR2 is YSYEKL. V was clipped by 0 bases and J by 6 bases; unmatched bases: 3. As DNA, the CDR3 is TGCGCCAGCAGCCAAGATCGGGGACTAGCCAATGAGCAGTTCTTC. Protein sequence: CASSQDRGLANEQFF.